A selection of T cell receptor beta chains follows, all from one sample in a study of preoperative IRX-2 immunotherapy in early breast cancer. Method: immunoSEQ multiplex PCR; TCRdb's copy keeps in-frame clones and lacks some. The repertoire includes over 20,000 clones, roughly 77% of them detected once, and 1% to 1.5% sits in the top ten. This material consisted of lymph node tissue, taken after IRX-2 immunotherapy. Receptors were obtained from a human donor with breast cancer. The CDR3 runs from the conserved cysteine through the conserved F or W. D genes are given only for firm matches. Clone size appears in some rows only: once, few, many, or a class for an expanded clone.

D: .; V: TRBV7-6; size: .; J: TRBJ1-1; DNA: TGTGCCAGCAGCTTAACCGGGGGCAGGAACACTGAAGCTTTCTTT; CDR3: CASSLTGGRNTEAFF
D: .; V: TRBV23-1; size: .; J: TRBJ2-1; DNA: TGCGCCAGCAGCTTAGATCGGACTAAACCCCAGTTCTTC; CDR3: CASSLDRTKPQFF
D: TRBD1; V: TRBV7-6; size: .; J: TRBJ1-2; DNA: TGTGCCAGCAGCCAAGACCTACAGGGGGCCGGTGGCTACACCTTC; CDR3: CASSQDLQGAGGYTF
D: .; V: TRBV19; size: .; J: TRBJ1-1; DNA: TGTGCCAGTAGTATCGGAGGGAGGGATACTGAAGCTTTCTTT; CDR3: CASSIGGRDTEAFF
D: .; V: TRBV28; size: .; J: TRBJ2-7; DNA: TGTGCCAGCAGTTTAGGTCACTCCTACGAGCAGTACTTC; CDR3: CASSLGHSYEQYF
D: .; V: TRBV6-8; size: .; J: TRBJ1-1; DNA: TGTGCCAGCACTTGGGGGGGAGGCACTGAAGCTTTCTTT; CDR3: CASTWGGGTEAFF
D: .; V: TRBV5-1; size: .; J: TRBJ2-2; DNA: TGCGCCAGCAGCTTGCCGAACTCGGCCGGGGAGCTGTTTTTT; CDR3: CASSLPNSAGELFF
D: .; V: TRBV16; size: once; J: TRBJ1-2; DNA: TGTGCCAGCAGCCCGAGGCGGGAGTATGGCTACACCTTC; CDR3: CASSPRREYGYTF
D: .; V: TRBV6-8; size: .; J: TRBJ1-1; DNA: TGTGCCAGCAGACCCCGAAGGGACACTGAAGCTTTCTTT; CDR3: CASRPRRDTEAFF
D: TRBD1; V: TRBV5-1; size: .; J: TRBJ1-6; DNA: TGCGCCAGCAGCTTGGCCGGGGGACAGGGGGCTTCACCCCTCCACTTT; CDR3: CASSLAGGQGASPLHF
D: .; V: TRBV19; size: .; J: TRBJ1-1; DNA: TGTGCCAGTAGCCATGGACAGACAATGAACACTGAAGCTTTCTTT; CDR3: CASSHGQTMNTEAFF
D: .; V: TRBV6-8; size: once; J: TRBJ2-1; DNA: TGTGCCAGCAGTTACGACGGGACACTAGCCAATGAGCAGTTCTTC; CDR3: CASSYDGTLANEQFF
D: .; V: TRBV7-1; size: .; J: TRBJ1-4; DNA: TGTGCCAGCAGCAATACCAGGACTAATGAAAAACTGTTTTTT; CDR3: CASSNTRTNEKLFF
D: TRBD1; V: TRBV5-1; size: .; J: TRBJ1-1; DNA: TGCGCCAGCAGTCAACCGGGACAGGGGGCGCGGACTGAAGCTTTCTTT; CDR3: CASSQPGQGARTEAFF
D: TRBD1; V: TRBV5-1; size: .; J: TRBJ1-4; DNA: TGCGCCAGCAGTCCCGGGACAGGGCCGAATGAAAAACTGTTTTTT; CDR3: CASSPGTGPNEKLFF
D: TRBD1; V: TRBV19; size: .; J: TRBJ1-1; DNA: TGTGCCAGTGCAAGAACAGGGGAGAGGGCTGAAGCTTTCTTT; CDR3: CASARTGERAEAFF
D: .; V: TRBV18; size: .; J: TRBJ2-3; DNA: TGTGCCAGCTCACCTGGCCCCACAGATACGCAGTATTTT; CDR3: CASSPGPTDTQYF
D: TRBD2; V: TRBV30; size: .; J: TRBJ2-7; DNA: TGTGCCTGGAGTGGCAGCGGGACCCAAATCTCCTACGAGCAGTACTTC; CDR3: CAWSGSGTQISYEQYF
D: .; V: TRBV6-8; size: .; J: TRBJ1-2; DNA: TGTGCCAGCAGCCGCAGGGAACAGAACTATGGCTACACCTTC; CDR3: CASSRREQNYGYTF
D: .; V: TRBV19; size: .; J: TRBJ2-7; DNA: TGTGCCAGTAGTATAGATCAGGGCTACGAGCAGTACTTC; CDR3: CASSIDQGYEQYF
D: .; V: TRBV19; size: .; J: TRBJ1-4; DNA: TGTGCCAGTAGTATAGAGGGGGGGAAACCCTCTGGTGAAAAACTGTTTTTT; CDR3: CASSIEGGKPSGEKLFF
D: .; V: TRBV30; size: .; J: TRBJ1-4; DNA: TGTGCCTGGAGCGGGGGGACGGGCCGTGCAACTAATGAAAAACTGTTTTTT; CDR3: CAWSGGTGRATNEKLFF
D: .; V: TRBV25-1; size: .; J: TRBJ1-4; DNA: TGTGCCAGCATGAGTGTAGCTAATGAAAAACTGTTTTTT; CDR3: CASMSVANEKLFF
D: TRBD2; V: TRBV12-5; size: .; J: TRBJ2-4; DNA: TGTGCCAGCAACAAGGCTACGACCGGACTAGTCGTCTTC; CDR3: CASNKATTGLVVF
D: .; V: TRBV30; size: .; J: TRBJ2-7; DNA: TGTGCCTGGAGAAGGCAGGGAAACTCCTACGAGCAGTACTTC; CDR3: CAWRRQGNSYEQYF
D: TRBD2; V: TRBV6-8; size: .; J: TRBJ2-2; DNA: TGTGCCATCAGTGCCCCTAGCGGGGGGCTCGCCGGGGAGCTGTTTTTT; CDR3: CAISAPSGGLAGELFF
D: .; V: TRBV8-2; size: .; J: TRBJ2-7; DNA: TGTGCCAGCAGTCCCCGTAGTAGCGGATACTCCTACGAGCAGTACTTC; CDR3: CASSPRSSGYSYEQYF
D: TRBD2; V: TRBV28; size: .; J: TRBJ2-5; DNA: TGTGCCAGCAGTTTAAGGACTAGCGGGGGCCTTGGGGAGACCCAGTACTTC; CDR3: CASSLRTSGGLGETQYF
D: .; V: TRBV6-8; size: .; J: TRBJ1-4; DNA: TGTGCCATCAGTGACTGGGGGGCAGGGGAAAAACTGTTTTTT; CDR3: CAISDWGAGEKLFF
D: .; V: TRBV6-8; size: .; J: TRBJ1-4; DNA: TGTGCCGGATCAAGCGGAGGATCTAATGAAAAACTGTTTTTT; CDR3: CAGSSGGSNEKLFF
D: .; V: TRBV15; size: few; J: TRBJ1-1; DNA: TGTGCCACCAGCAGAGATCTAACCGTGAACACTGAAGCTTTCTTT; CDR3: CATSRDLTVNTEAFF
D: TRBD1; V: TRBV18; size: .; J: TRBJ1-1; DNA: TGTGCCAGCTCACCACTAATCCGGACAGGGGGCGCGGGTGAAGCTTTCTTT; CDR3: CASSPLIRTGGAGEAFF
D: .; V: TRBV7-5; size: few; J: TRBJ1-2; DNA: TGTGCCAGCAGCCCCCCTGGGACCCCCCATGGCTACACCTTC; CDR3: CASSPPGTPHGYTF
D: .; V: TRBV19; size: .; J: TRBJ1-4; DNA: TGTGCCCAGTCCTGGAAGGAAAAACTGTTTTTT; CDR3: CAQSWKEKLFF
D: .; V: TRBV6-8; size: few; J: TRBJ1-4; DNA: TGTGCCAGCACCAGGACCATGGGTCTTAATGAAAAACTGTTTTTT; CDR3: CASTRTMGLNEKLFF
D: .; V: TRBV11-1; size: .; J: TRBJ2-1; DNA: TGTGCCAGCAGCCCCTCGTTGATGGGGGGAACCTACAATGAGCAGTTCTTC; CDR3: CASSPSLMGGTYNEQFF
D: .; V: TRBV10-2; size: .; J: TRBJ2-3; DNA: TGCGCCAGCAGTGAAGGTCAGGGGAGCACAGATACGCAGTATTTT; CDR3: CASSEGQGSTDTQYF
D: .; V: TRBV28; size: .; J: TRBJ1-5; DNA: TGTGCCAGCCGCCCGGCGGCAGGTTCTCGTCAGCCCCAGCATTTT; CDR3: CASRPAAGSRQPQHF
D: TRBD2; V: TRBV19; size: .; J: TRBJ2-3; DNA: TGTGCCAGTAGTATGGGACTAGCTACCACTAGCACAGATACGCAGTATTTT; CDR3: CASSMGLATTSTDTQYF
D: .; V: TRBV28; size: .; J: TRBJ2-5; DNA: TGTGCCAGCATTCCGTTGGGAAAAGTCCAAGAGACCCAGTACTTC; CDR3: CASIPLGKVQETQYF
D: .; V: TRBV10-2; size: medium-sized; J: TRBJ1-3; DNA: TGCGCCAGCAGTGGGCCGATAGCTCGAGAGATCCCCGGAAACACCATATATTTT; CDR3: CASSGPIAREIPGNTIYF
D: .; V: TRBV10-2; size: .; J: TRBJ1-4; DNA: TGCGCCAGCACTACAGAGATTAATGAAAAACTGTTTTTT; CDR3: CASTTEINEKLFF
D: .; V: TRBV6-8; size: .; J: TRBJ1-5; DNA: TGTGCCAGCAGTTTAGGGGTGGGTCAGCCCCAGCATTTT; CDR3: CASSLGVGQPQHF